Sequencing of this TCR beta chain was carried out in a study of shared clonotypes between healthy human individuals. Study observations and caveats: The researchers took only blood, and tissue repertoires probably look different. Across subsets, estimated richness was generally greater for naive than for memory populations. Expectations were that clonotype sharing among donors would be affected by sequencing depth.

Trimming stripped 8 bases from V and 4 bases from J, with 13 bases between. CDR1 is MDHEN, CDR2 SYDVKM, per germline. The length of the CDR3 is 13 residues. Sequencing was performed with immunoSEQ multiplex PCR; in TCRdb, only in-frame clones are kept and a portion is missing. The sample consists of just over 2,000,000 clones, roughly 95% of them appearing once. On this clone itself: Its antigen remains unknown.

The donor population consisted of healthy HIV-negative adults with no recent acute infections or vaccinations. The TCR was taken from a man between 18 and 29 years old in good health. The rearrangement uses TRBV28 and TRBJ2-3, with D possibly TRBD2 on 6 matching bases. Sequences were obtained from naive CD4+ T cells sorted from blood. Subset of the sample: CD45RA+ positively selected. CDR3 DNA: TGTGCCAGCCTAGCCGGGGGTCCAGATACGCAGTATTTT. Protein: CASLAGGPDTQYF.